These 15 T cell receptor beta chains were all obtained from the same sample, sequenced in a study of blood T cell repertoires in COVID-19. The protocol was immunoSEQ multiplex PCR, while the TCRdb copy is restricted to in-frame clones and leaves out a portion. The sample includes about 350,000 clones, roughly 86% of them seen just once. Sequencing input: PBMCs or T cells enriched from blood (not recorded which). The source is a woman in her 30s who had been exposed to COVID-19.

The chain employs TRBV7-8 and TRBJ2-1; TRBD2 agrees at 8 bases. CDR1 and CDR2 (germline): SGHVS, FQNEAQ. The V gene end was trimmed by 5 bases and the J gene end by 0 bases; junction bases not matched to a gene: 12. This CDR3 spans 18 amino acids. The CDR3 nucleotides read TGTGCCAGCAGCCCAAGCCGGCTAGCGGGCAGCTCCTACAATGAGCAGTTCTTC. Protein: CASSPSRLAGSSYNEQFF.

The chain combines TRBV5-1 with TRBJ1-2; TRBD1 matches 8 bases. V lost 4 bases to trimming and J lost 1 base; unmatched junction nucleotides: 6. CDR3 size: 15 residues. Germline V gene data show CDR1 as SGHRS and CDR2 as YFSETQ. The DNA of the CDR3 is TGCGCCAGCAGCGCCGGACAGGGTGGTAACTATGGCTACACCTTC. Translating it yields CASSAGQGGNYGYTF.

The gene calls are TRBV29-1 and TRBJ1-1; D not resolved. Looked up from germline, CDR1 is SQVTM and CDR2 is ANQGSEA. The CDR3 has 13 amino acids. The V gene lost 7 bases and the J gene lost 1 base, with 13 bases spanning the gap. DNA of the CDR3: TGCAGCGAGAGGCCCGGCGCGAACACTGAAGCTTTCTTT. Translating gives CSERPGANTEAFF.

J is TRBJ1-1 and V is TRBV5-1; 7 bases match TRBD1. This CDR3 is 15 amino acids long. From germline, CDR1 is SGHRS and CDR2 YFSETQ. The trim removed 5 bases at V and 1 base at J, leaving 8 bases unmatched. As DNA, the CDR3 is TGCGCCAGCAGGTACACGGGACAGCCGAACACTGAAGCTTTCTTT. Protein: CASRYTGQPNTEAFF. Full variable domain (outside the CDR3, taken from reference TRBV5-1 and TRBJ1-1): KAGVTQTPRYLIKTRGQQVTLSCSPISGHRSVSWYQQTPGQGLQFLFEYFSETQRNKGNFPGRFSGRQFSNSRSEMNVSTLELGDSALYLCASRYTGQPNTEAFFGQGTRLTVV.

V and J are TRBV28 and TRBJ1-5; 8 bases align to TRBD1. This CDR3 has 15 amino acids. The germline V gene encodes CDR1 MDHEN and CDR2 SYDVKM. The ends lost 5 bases at V and 8 bases at J; junction bases unmatched: 11. Here the CDR3 DNA reads TGTGCCAGCAGTCCACGAGGACAGGGCAGAAAGCCCCAGCATTTT. Translated, it gives CASSPRGQGRKPQHF.

V and J are TRBV5-1 and TRBJ1-2; 8 bases fit TRBD1. Germline V gives CDR1 SGHRS, CDR2 YFSETQ. V was pared by 4 bases and J by 2 bases, with 13 bases of the junction left unmatched. CDR3 size: 17 residues. The DNA for the CDR3 is TGCGCCAGCAGCCCGGGGGTCGCAGGGGGCAGGAACTATGGCTACACCTTC. Translated: CASSPGVAGGRNYGYTF.

This clone was detected only once. The V and J genes are TRBV7-3 and TRBJ2-3; 11 nucleotides align to TRBD1. The germline CDR1 and CDR2 sequences are SGHTA and FQGTGA. The CDR3 length is 15 residues. Losses at the gene ends were 5 bases for V and 6 bases for J; bases not matched to a gene: 7. For the CDR3, the DNA is TGTGCCAGCAGCCCCCGGGACAGGGGGTCGGATACGCAGTATTTT. Its protein is CASSPRDRGSDTQYF. Filled out from reference TRBV7-3 and TRBJ2-3, the complete variable domain reads GAGVSQTPSNKVTEKGKYVELRCDPISGHTALYWYRQSLGQGPEFLIYFQGTGAADDSGLPNDRFFAVRPEGSVSTLKIQRTERGDSAVYLCASSPRDRGSDTQYFGPGTRLTVL.

The chain joins TRBV2 to TRBJ1-1; possible D gene TRBD1, 6 bases. This CDR3 contains 13 residues. The germline CDR1 and CDR2 sequences are SNHLY and FYNNEI. Between the trimmed V and J ends, which lost 7 bases and 2 bases, there was a span of 11 bases. The CDR3 coding sequence is TGTGCCAGCAAAAGGGACATCAACACTGAAGCTTTCTTT. This gives the protein CASKRDINTEAFF.

The chain joins TRBV19 to TRBJ2-5; TRBD1 might be the D (5 bases). CDR1 and CDR2 from the germline V gene are LNHDA and SQIVND (reference sequence). The CDR3 extends over 13 amino acids. Trimming pared 5 bases from V and 3 bases from J, leaving 10 bases between. CDR3 sequence (DNA): TGTGCCAGTAGTTGGGCCAGGGAAGAGACCCAGTACTTC. This gives the protein CASSWAREETQYF.

The chain carries TRBV11-1 and TRBJ2-3; 8 positions agree with TRBD2. Germline-derived CDR1 and CDR2 are SGHAT and FQDESV (reference sequence). With 5 bases clipped from V and 3 bases from J, the junction kept 10 bases outside the gene matches. CDR3 length: 16 amino acids. CDR3 bases: TGTGCCAGCAGCCCTACCGGGACTAGAGAGACAGATACGCAGTATTTT. Protein: CASSPTGTRETDTQYF.

The chain employs TRBV6-5 and TRBJ1-2, with 9 bases that match TRBD1. V shed 6 bases and J 8 bases; nucleotides not matched to a gene: 4. The V gene's germline CDR1 is MNHEY and CDR2 SVGAGI. The CDR3 is 12 residues long. Written as DNA, the CDR3 is TGTGCCAGCAGCCGGGACAGGGCGGGCTACACCTTC. Its translation is CASSRDRAGYTF.

The chain is built from TRBV7-9 and TRBJ2-1, with D unresolved. CDR3 size: 12 residues. CDR1 and CDR2 from the germline V gene are SEHNR and FQNEAQ (reference sequence). V dropped 5 bases and J dropped 6 bases, with 8 bases sitting between them. The CDR3 DNA follows: TGTGCCAGCAGCACACAGATCAATGAGCAGTTCTTC. This codes for CASSTQINEQFF.

The rearrangement joins TRBV29-1 to TRBJ2-2; D may be TRBD1 (5 bases). This CDR3 has 14 residues. Trimming pared 2 bases from V and 4 bases from J, leaving 11 bases between. CDR1 SQVTM and CDR2 ANQGSEA come from the germline V gene. CDR3: CSVETRQRTGELFF. In nucleotides, the CDR3 is TGCAGCGTTGAAACCCGACAGCGCACCGGGGAGCTGTTTTTT.

The rearrangement joins TRBV6-5 to TRBJ2-3, with 9 bases aligning to TRBD2. CDR1 is MNHEY and CDR2 is SVGAGI in the germline V gene. CDR3 length equals 14 residues. V lost 7 bases, J lost 3 bases, and 5 bases stayed unmatched. CDR3 amino acids: CASTREGRTDTQYF. The CDR3 nucleotides are TGTGCCAGCACGCGGGAGGGCCGGACAGATACGCAGTATTTT.

J is TRBJ1-5 and V is TRBV7-9; 7 bases fit TRBD1. The V gene end was trimmed by 2 bases and the J gene end by 0 bases; junction bases not matched to a gene: 10. The germline V gene encodes CDR1 SEHNR and CDR2 FQNEAQ (reference sequence). This CDR3 spans 18 amino acids. In nucleotides, the CDR3 is TGTGCCAGCAGCTTATACCCCCCCGGGACAGATAGCAATCAGCCCCAGCATTTT. This sequence encodes CASSLYPPGTDSNQPQHF.